This T cell receptor beta chain stems from a study of T cell repertoires in cytomegalovirus infection. Study in general: Evidence of both CMV infection and a matching HLA type came from public TCR beta signatures. Study-level findings and limits: What dominated the ex vivo response were HLA-C-restricted CMV-specific TCR beta clonotypes. Cumulative frequency of public TCR beta families picked out carriers of CMV plus the relevant HLA.

With respect to this clonotype: Its antigen is not identified.

TCRdb independently ran MiXCR on the reads; one entry per CDR3 protein. The top ten clones hold 30% to 40% of a sample with around 130,000 distinct CDR3 sequences, roughly a quarter of them seen once. CDR3 length: 14 residues. CDR1 is SNHLY, CDR2 FYNNEI, per germline. Unmatched junction bases numbered 6, after V lost 9 bases and J lost 0 bases. The receptor's source is a human donor in good health (CMV status not recorded). Some clones in this sample may be carry-over from other donors' samples. The chain joins TRBV2 to TRBJ2-3; 7 bases match TRBD2. The sample was PBMCs, sequenced either directly or after in vitro stimulation (not recorded which). CDR3 DNA: TGTGCCAGTCTAGCGGTAACTAGCACAGATACGCAGTATTTT. This codes for CASLAVTSTDTQYF.